One sample yielded the 23 T cell receptor beta chains listed below, sequenced in a study of T cells in Graves' hyperthyroidism and ophthalmopathy. The investigators amplified TCR beta CDR3 regions from RNA transcripts. A first-round RT-PCR of the TCR CDR3 used the HTBI primer set. Via MiXCR, TCRdb re-called the multiplex PCR reads, giving one row per CDR3 protein. The sample lists around 300,000 distinct CDR3 sequences, around 25% occurring once. Sample: blood. These receptors all come from a man aged 35 to 55 with Graves' hyperthyroidism that later progressed to Graves' ophthalmopathy.

The chain carries TRBV7-2 and TRBJ2-5, with 12 positions matching TRBD2. The CDR3 runs 18 residues. Germline CDR1 reads SGHTA; CDR2 reads FQGNSA. V lost 1 base to trimming and J lost 4 bases; unmatched junction nucleotides: 10. CDR3: CASSLGPSGRARGETQYF. CDR3 in DNA: TGTGCCAGCAGCTTAGGGCCTAGCGGGAGGGCCCGGGGAGAGACCCAGTACTTC.

Many counts were recorded for this clonotype. The V and J genes are TRBV20-1 and TRBJ2-7, with 7 bases matching TRBD2. The CDR3 totals 15 residues. The J segment lost 0 bases and the V segment lost 1 base, leaving 6 bases of the junction unmatched. The V gene's germline CDR1 is DFQATT and CDR2 SNEGSKA (reference sequence). The CDR3 reads CSARAPLAVSYEQYF. The CDR3 nucleotides read TGCAGTGCTAGAGCCCCGCTAGCGGTCTCCTACGAGCAGTACTTC.

The J gene is TRBJ2-7, the V gene TRBV20-1, with D possibly TRBD1 on 5 matching bases. Germline V gives CDR1 DFQATT, CDR2 SNEGSKA (reference sequence). The CDR3 has 13 residues. Trimming removed 0 bases from V and 7 bases from J, with 13 bases in between. CDR3 sequence: CSARDGALVEQYF. The CDR3 nucleotides are TGCAGTGCTAGAGATGGGGCCCTCGTAGAGCAGTACTTC.

The rearrangement links TRBV19 to TRBJ1-2; TRBD1 agrees at 9 bases. CDR3 length equals 14 residues. Losses at the gene ends were 6 bases for V and 5 bases for J; bases not matched to a gene: 7. From germline, CDR1 is LNHDA and CDR2 SQIVND (reference sequence). CDR3 nucleotide sequence: TGTGCCAGTAGCGACAGGGGGAAGGGGTATGGCTACACCTTC. This gives the protein CASSDRGKGYGYTF.

The V and J genes are TRBV11-3 and TRBJ2-7; a possible D gene is TRBD2 (6 bases). V lost 3 bases, J lost 6 bases, and 12 bases lay in between. Germline V gene sequence: CDR1 SGHNT, CDR2 YENEEA. The CDR3 consists of 13 residues. CDR3 sequence reads: CASSFAGGTEQYF. Written as DNA, the CDR3 is TGTGCCAGCAGCTTCGCTGGCGGGACCGAGCAGTACTTC. The full variable domain, with the rest looked up from reference TRBV11-3 and TRBJ2-7, is EAGVVQSPRYKIIEKKQPVAFWCNPISGHNTLYWYLQNLGQGPELLIRYENEEAVDDSQLPKDRFSAERLKGVDSTLKIQPAELGDSAVYLCASSFAGGTEQYFGPGTRLTVT.

This clonotype was seen at least ten times. CDR3 DNA sequence: TGTGCCAGCAGCATCGACAGGGGGACTGAAGCTTTCTTT. Translation: CASSIDRGTEAFF. The J gene is TRBJ1-1, the V gene TRBV5-4; 9 bases fit TRBD1. Germline lookup yields CDR1 SGHNT and CDR2 YYREEE (reference sequence). J was trimmed by 5 bases and V by 4 bases; bases with no gene match: 3. The CDR3 sequence is 13 residues long.

This clonotype was seen repeatedly, ten times or more. The chain employs TRBV19 and TRBJ2-7; TRBD2 aligns across 7 bases. The germline V gene has CDR1 LNHDA and CDR2 SQIVND (reference sequence). V lost 5 bases to trimming and J lost 4 bases; unmatched junction nucleotides: 8. CDR3 size: 14 residues. In DNA form, the CDR3 reads TGTGCCAGTAGTGGGGCGGCAGCGGGATACGAGCAGTACTTC. Translation gives CASSGAAAGYEQYF.

This clonotype has ten or more counts. The chain is built from TRBV27 and TRBJ2-7, with 7 bases fitting TRBD2. The V gene end was trimmed by 1 base and the J gene end by 4 bases; junction bases not matched to a gene: 1. This CDR3 is built from 13 residues. Germline loops: CDR1 MNHEY, CDR2 SMNVEV (reference sequence). The CDR3 nucleotides read TGTGCCAGCAGTTTATGGGAGGGATACGAGCAGTACTTC. Its translation: CASSLWEGYEQYF.

The V gene is TRBV10-3, the J gene TRBJ2-7, with TRBD1 matching over 10 bases. Unmatched junction bases numbered 12, after V lost 8 bases and J lost 5 bases. The germline V gene has CDR1 ENHRY and CDR2 SYGVKD. The CDR3 consists of 15 residues. The CDR3 DNA reads TGTGCCATCCTCCGAGGCAGGACAGGGGGTGACGAGCAGTACTTC. Translation: CAILRGRTGGDEQYF.

The V gene is TRBV2, the J gene TRBJ2-7; D gene unclear. Trimming stripped 7 bases from V and 3 bases from J, with 13 bases between. The CDR3 contains 13 residues. The germline CDR1 and CDR2 sequences are SNHLY and FYNNEI. CDR3 bases: TGTGCCAGCAATCCCCAGGTCTACTACGAGCAGTACTTC. Translated: CASNPQVYYEQYF.

The sample holds many counts of this clonotype. CDR3 nucleotide sequence: TGCGCCAGCAGCCAGTACGGCGGGGCACTAGCCAAAAACATTCAGTACTTC. Protein product: CASSQYGGALAKNIQYF. This chain links TRBV4-1 with TRBJ2-4; perhaps TRBD2 as D (6 bases). The CDR3 spans 17 residues. Germline CDR1 MGHRA, CDR2 YSYEKL. Trimming removed 3 bases at V and 0 bases at J, with 15 bases between.

Many counts were recorded for this clonotype. This sequence joins TRBV7-2 and TRBJ2-7; 11 nucleotides line up with TRBD2. V trimming: 5 bases; J trimming: 6 bases; junction bases outside the gene matches: 6. The CDR3 totals 14 residues. The germline gives CDR1 SGHTA, CDR2 FQGNSA. CDR3 sequence: CASSGGGLAGEQYF. The DNA for the CDR3 is TGTGCCAGCAGCGGAGGAGGACTAGCGGGCGAGCAGTACTTC. Looking up the rest from reference TRBV7-2 and TRBJ2-7 gives the full variable domain: GAGVSQSPSNKVTEKGKDVELRCDPISGHTALYWYRQSLGQGLEFLIYFQGNSAPDKSGLPSDRFSAERTGGSVSTLTIQRTQQEDSAVYLCASSGGGLAGEQYFGPGTRLTVT.

The table lists this clonotype with many counts. The chain employs TRBV6-5 and TRBJ1-5; no reliable D call. CDR3 length equals 15 residues. Looked up from germline, CDR1 is MNHEY and CDR2 is SVGAGI. The V gene lost 8 bases and the J gene lost 2 bases, with 16 bases spanning the gap. CDR3 coding DNA: TGTGCCAGCCTTTACACCTCGGCTGGCAATCAGCCCCAGCATTTT. Its translation: CASLYTSAGNQPQHF.

This clonotype appeared many times. This rearrangement joins TRBV7-6 to TRBJ2-7; D might be TRBD2 (7 bases). The CDR3 has 15 residues. The ends were cut back, 5 bases at V and 0 bases at J, with 14 bases in the middle. Germline values: CDR1 SGHVS, CDR2 FNYEAQ. The CDR3 DNA is TGTGCCAGCAGCCCCGGGGGGCGGCCCTCCTACGAGCAGTACTTC. Protein: CASSPGGRPSYEQYF.

At least ten counts were recorded for this clonotype. V gene TRBV27 combines with J gene TRBJ1-2; perhaps TRBD1 as D (5 bases). The V end was cut by 5 bases, the J end by 3 bases, with 22 bases between. Germline V gene data show CDR1 as MNHEY and CDR2 as SMNVEV (reference sequence). The CDR3 runs to 17 residues. The CDR3 bases are TGTGCCAGCAGTCTTAAACTAAGAGGGGTTTCTGACTATGGCTACACCTTC. It codes for CASSLKLRGVSDYGYTF.

This clonotype was observed many times. The chain is built from TRBV29-1 and TRBJ1-2; 8 bases fit TRBD1. J lost 4 bases, V lost 4 bases, and 8 bases had no gene match. Germline V gene lookup returns CDR1 SQVTM and CDR2 ANQGSEA. The length of the CDR3 is 14 residues. The chain's CDR3 is CSVGGGQGVYGYTF. The DNA of the CDR3 is TGCAGCGTTGGGGGAGGACAGGGTGTCTATGGCTACACCTTC.

This chain joins TRBV6-1 and TRBJ1-1; tentatively, D is TRBD1 (6 bases). The V end was cut by 4 bases, the J end by 7 bases, with 10 bases between. There are 12 residues in the CDR3. The germline gives CDR1 MNHNS, CDR2 SASEGT. CDR3 region: CASSVGAGEAFF. The CDR3 nucleotides are TGTGCCAGCAGTGTGGGGGCAGGTGAAGCTTTCTTT.

This chain links TRBV10-3 with TRBJ2-7, with 8 bases identical to TRBD1. The trim removed 8 bases at V and 0 bases at J, leaving 6 bases unmatched. CDR1 and CDR2 from the germline V gene are ENHRY and SYGVKD. The CDR3 contains 14 residues. The CDR3 sequence: CAIAPQGASYEQYF. The CDR3 region has the DNA TGTGCCATCGCCCCTCAGGGGGCCTCCTACGAGCAGTACTTC.

Ten or more counts support this clonotype. This sequence joins TRBV5-1 and TRBJ2-7; the D gene is possibly TRBD2 (5 bases). Per germline, CDR1 SGHRS and CDR2 YFSETQ. This CDR3 has 12 residues. The V end lost 6 bases, the J end lost 5 bases, and 12 bases lay between the germline ends. As DNA, the CDR3 is TGCGCCAGCACCATCCCCGGGGACGAGCAGTACTTC. This translates into CASTIPGDEQYF. Drawing the rest from reference TRBV5-1 and TRBJ2-7, the complete variable domain is KAGVTQTPRYLIKTRGQQVTLSCSPISGHRSVSWYQQTPGQGLQFLFEYFSETQRNKGNFPGRFSGRQFSNSRSEMNVSTLELGDSALYLCASTIPGDEQYFGPGTRLTVT.

This clonotype occurred many times. J is TRBJ1-3 and V is TRBV28, with 7 nucleotides matching TRBD1. Losses at the gene ends were 5 bases for V and 7 bases for J; bases not matched to a gene: 11. This CDR3 comprises 15 residues. The germline V gene has CDR1 MDHEN and CDR2 SYDVKM. The CDR3 loop reads CASSPGQADRNTIYF. In nucleotides, the CDR3 is TGTGCCAGCAGTCCCGGACAGGCCGATCGGAACACCATATATTTT.

CDR3 residues: CASSPNPQGIGGYTF. For the CDR3, the DNA is TGTGCCAGCAGCCCAAACCCACAGGGGATAGGTGGCTACACCTTC. The chain has TRBV7-2 and TRBJ1-2, with 7 positions matching TRBD1. V lost 5 bases, J lost 7 bases, and 13 bases stayed unmatched. The CDR3 is 15 amino acids. Germline V gene data show CDR1 as SGHTA and CDR2 as FQGNSA.

The table lists this clonotype with many counts. This chain uses TRBV5-6 with TRBJ2-7; a possible D gene is TRBD2 (5 bases). V lost 2 bases and J 2 bases, leaving 8 bases between the germline ends. Germline CDR1 reads SGHDT; CDR2 reads YYEEEE. The CDR3 is 13 residues long. CDR3 sequence: CASSLGRTYEQYF. The DNA of the CDR3 is TGTGCCAGCAGCTTAGGGAGAACCTACGAGCAGTACTTC.

The table lists this clonotype with many counts. The chain combines TRBV12-3 or TRBV12-4 with TRBJ1-1; TRBD1 agrees at 8 bases. This CDR3 comprises 16 residues. The V segment lost 6 bases and the J segment 5 bases; nucleotides outside the gene matches: 14. The CDR3 nucleotides read TGTGCCAGCAGCCTGCCTCGGGACAGGAGATATACTGAAGCTTTCTTT. This encodes CASSLPRDRRYTEAFF.